These 3 T cell receptor beta chains were all obtained from the same sample, sequenced in a study of blood T cell repertoires in COVID-19. Sequencing was performed with immunoSEQ multiplex PCR; in TCRdb, only in-frame clones are kept and a portion is missing. The sample shows approximately 160,000 clones, 86% of them seen only once. Specimen: peripheral blood. The receptors were gathered from a woman aged 70-85 years with acute or convalescent COVID-19.

The chain carries TRBV30 and TRBJ1-6; D may be TRBD1 (6 bases). This CDR3 is built from 20 residues. The ends were cut back, 3 bases at V and 0 bases at J, with 24 bases in the middle. The V gene's germline CDR1 is GTSNPN and CDR2 SVGIG (reference sequence). CDR3 region: CAWSYGAGEIYSSYNSPLHF. The CDR3 DNA reads TGTGCCTGGAGCTATGGTGCAGGGGAAATTTATAGCTCCTATAATTCACCCCTCCACTTT.

This clone was observed a few times. The CDR3 DNA follows: TGTGCCAGCTCACCAGGCAGGGGGAGCAATCAGCCCCAGCATTTT. This encodes CASSPGRGSNQPQHF. The chain is built from TRBV18 and TRBJ1-5, with TRBD1 identical over 7 bases. Germline V gene data show CDR1 as KGHSH and CDR2 as LQKENI. V was clipped by 2 bases and J by 1 base; unmatched bases: 2. This CDR3 is 15 amino acids long.

The chain carries TRBV19 and TRBJ1-2; D is possibly TRBD1 (5 bases). V was cut by 7 bases and J by 6 bases, with 18 bases left in between. CDR3 length equals 14 residues. In germline, CDR1 is LNHDA, CDR2 SQIVND (reference sequence). CDR3 in DNA: TGTGCCAGTAACCCCGGGAGACAGCGGGATGGCTACACCTTC. Translated, it gives CASNPGRQRDGYTF. The variable domain in full, with the rest retrieved from reference TRBV19 and TRBJ1-2, is DGGITQSPKYLFRKEGQNVTLSCEQNLNHDAMYWYRQDPGQGLRLIYYSQIVNDFQKGDIAEGYSVSREKKESFPLTVTSAQKNPTAFYLCASNPGRQRDGYTFGSGTRLTVV.